This TCR beta chain was recorded in a study of blood T cell repertoires in COVID-19. Here immunoSEQ multiplex PCR was the method, and the copy in TCRdb shows in-frame clones only, minus some. The sample holds 250,000 or so clones, about 86% seen once. CDR1 is MGHRA and CDR2 is YSYEKL in the germline V gene. V lost 3 bases, J lost 2 bases, and 4 bases lay in between. The CDR3 consists of 12 residues. Only a few counts were recorded for this clone. Individuals drawn from some 25 US areas were about 18 to 95 years old. Participant-reported clinical history was the basis for cohort assignment. The specimen sequenced was PBMCs or T cells enriched from blood (not recorded which). This TCR was recovered from a man between 50 and 59 years old who had recovered from COVID-19. V and J are TRBV4-1 and TRBJ1-1, with D unclear. The CDR3 loop is CASSQTNTEAFF. In nucleotides, the CDR3 is TGCGCCAGCAGCCAGACAAACACTGAAGCTTTCTTT.